This TCR beta chain emerged from a study of Ad26.COV2.S vaccination and SARS-CoV-2 variants. The wider study: Once, or twice with 56 days between doses, Ad26.COV2.S was given intramuscularly. Overall study results and limits: Substantial post-vaccination breadth of spike-specific CD8+ and CD4+ T cell responses was reported. Vaccine recipients posted higher spike-specific TCR breadth than their placebo counterparts. Breadth measured for non-spike TCRs was similar across vaccine and placebo recipients.

Profiling relied on immunoSEQ multiplex PCR, and the TCRdb table lists in-frame clones only, not all of them. This table has under 500,000 clones, around 92% appearing once. As for treatment: 15 to 20 received Ad26.COV2.S at low or high dose, single or two shots; roughly five received placebo; per-sample allocation not given. After the first vaccine or placebo injection, samples were drawn on day 63. In the case of this clone: Its cognate antigen is unknown.

V was clipped by 6 bases and J by 4 bases, with 10 bases between them. This CDR3 spans 12 amino acids. The source material was peripheral blood, sampled in a trial of Ad26.COV2.S vaccine versus placebo. The source is a person between 18 and 59 years old who received the Ad26.COV2.S COVID-19 vaccine or a placebo. V is TRBV12-3 or TRBV12-4 and J is TRBJ2-7; D gene unclear. Here the CDR3 reads CASSSNRYEQYF. The CDR3 DNA sequence: TGTGCCAGCAGCTCTAACCGATACGAGCAGTACTTC.